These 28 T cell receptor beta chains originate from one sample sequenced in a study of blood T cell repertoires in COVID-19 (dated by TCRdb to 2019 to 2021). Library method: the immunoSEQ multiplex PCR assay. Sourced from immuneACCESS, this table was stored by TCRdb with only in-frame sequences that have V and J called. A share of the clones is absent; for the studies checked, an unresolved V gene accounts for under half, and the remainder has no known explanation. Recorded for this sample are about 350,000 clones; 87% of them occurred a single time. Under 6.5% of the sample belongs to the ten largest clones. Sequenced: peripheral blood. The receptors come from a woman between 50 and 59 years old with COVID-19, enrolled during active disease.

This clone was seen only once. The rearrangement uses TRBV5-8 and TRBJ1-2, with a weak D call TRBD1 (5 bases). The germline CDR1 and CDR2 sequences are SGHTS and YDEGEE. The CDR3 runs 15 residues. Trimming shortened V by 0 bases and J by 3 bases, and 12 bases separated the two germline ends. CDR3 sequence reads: CASSLGQPTYYGYTF. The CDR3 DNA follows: TGTGCCAGCAGCTTGGGACAGCCGACGTACTATGGCTACACCTTC.

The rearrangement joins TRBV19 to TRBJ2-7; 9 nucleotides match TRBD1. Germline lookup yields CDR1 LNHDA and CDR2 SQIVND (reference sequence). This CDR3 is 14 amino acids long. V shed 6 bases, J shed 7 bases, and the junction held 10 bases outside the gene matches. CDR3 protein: CASSPETGGKEQYF. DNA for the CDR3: TGTGCCAGTAGCCCTGAGACAGGGGGGAAAGAGCAGTACTTC.

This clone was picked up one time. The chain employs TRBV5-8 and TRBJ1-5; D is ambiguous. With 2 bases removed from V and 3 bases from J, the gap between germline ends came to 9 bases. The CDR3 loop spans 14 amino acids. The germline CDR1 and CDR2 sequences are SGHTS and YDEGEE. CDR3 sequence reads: CASSFPGTNQPQHF. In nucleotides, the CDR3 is TGTGCCAGCAGCTTTCCCGGTACCAATCAGCCCCAGCATTTT.

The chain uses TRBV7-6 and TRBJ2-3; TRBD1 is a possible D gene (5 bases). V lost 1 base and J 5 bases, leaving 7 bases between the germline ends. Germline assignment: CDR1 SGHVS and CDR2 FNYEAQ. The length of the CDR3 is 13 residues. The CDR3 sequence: CASSLVRGDTQYF. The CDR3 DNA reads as TGTGCCAGCAGCTTAGTAAGGGGAGATACGCAGTATTTT. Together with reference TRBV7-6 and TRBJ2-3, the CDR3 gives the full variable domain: GAGVSQSPRYKVTKRGQDVALRCDPISGHVSLYWYRQALGQGPEFLTYFNYEAQQDKSGLPNDRFSAERPEGSISTLTIQRTEQRDSAMYRCASSLVRGDTQYFGPGTRLTVL.

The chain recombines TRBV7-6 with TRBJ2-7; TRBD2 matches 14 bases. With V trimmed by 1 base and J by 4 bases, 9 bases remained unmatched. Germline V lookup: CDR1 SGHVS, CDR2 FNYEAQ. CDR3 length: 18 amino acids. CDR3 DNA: TGTGCCAGCAGCTTAGAACCCCCGGGACTAGCGGGAGTTTACGAGCAGTACTTC. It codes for CASSLEPPGLAGVYEQYF.

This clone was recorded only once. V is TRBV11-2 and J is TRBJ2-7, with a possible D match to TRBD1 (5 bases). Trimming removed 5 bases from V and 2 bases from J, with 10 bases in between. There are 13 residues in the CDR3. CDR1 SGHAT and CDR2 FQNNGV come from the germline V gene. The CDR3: CASSKTGPYEQYF. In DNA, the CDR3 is TGTGCCAGCAGCAAAACAGGTCCCTACGAGCAGTACTTC.

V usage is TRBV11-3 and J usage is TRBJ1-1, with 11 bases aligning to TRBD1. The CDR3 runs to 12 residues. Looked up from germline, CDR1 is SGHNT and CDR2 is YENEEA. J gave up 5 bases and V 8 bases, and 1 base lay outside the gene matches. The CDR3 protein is CASGQGATEAFF. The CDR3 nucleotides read TGTGCCAGCGGACAGGGGGCTACTGAAGCTTTCTTT.

CDR3 sequence (DNA): TGTGCCAGCTCACCCTCCAGGAACCGGGATTCCTATGGCTACACCTTC. Amino acids: CASSPSRNRDSYGYTF. This rearrangement joins TRBV18 to TRBJ1-2; D is unresolved. Per germline, CDR1 KGHSH and CDR2 LQKENI. The CDR3 spans 16 residues. With 3 bases removed from V and 4 bases from J, the gap between germline ends came to 18 bases.

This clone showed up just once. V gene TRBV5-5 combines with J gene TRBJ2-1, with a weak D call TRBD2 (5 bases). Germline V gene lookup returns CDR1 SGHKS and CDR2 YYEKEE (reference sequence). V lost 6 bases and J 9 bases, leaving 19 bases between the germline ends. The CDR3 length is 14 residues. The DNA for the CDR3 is TGTGCCAGCACAGCGAGGGAAAGATGGGGTGAGCAGTTCTTC. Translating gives CASTARERWGEQFF.

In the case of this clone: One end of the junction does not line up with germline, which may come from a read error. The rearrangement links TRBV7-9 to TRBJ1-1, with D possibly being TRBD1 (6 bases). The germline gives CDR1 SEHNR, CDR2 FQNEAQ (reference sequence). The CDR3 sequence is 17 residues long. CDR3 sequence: CASRLDALRDTNTEAFF. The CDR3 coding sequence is TGTGCCAGCAGGTTAGACGCCCTCCGGGACACGAACACTGAAGCTTTCTTT.

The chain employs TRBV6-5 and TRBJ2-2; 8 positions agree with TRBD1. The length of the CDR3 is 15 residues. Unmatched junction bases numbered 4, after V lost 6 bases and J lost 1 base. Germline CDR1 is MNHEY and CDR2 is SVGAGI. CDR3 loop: CASRTGQGNTGELFF. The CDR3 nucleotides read TGTGCCAGCAGAACTGGACAGGGGAACACCGGGGAGCTGTTTTTT.

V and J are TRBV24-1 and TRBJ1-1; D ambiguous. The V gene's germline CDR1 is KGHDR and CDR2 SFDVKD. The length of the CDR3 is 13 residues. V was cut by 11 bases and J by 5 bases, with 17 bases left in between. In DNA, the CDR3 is TGTGCCATCGAGAGGGCAGACAAAACTGAAGCTTTCTTT. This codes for CAIERADKTEAFF.

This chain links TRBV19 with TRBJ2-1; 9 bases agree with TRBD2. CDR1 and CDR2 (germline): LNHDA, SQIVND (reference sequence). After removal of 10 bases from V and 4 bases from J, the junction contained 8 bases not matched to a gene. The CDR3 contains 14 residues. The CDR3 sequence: CATLAGKKYNEQFF. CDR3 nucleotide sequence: TGTGCCACCCTAGCGGGAAAGAAGTACAATGAGCAGTTCTTC.

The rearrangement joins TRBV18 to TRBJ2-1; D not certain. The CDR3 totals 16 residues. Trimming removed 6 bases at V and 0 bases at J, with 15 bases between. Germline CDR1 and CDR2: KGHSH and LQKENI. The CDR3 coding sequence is TGTGCCAGCTCCCCTTCTGCGGCCAACTCCTACAATGAGCAGTTCTTC. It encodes CASSPSAANSYNEQFF. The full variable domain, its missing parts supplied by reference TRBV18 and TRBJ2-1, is NAGVMQNPRHLVRRRGQEARLRCSPMKGHSHVYWYRQLPEEGLKFMVYLQKENIIDESGMPKERFSAEFPKEGPSILRIQQVVRGDSAAYFCASSPSAANSYNEQFFGPGTRLTVL.

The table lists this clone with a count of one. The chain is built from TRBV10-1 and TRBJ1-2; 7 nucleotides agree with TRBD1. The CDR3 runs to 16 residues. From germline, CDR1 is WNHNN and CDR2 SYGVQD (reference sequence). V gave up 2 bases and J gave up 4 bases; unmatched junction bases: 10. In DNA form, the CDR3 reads TGCGCCAGCAGTGAGGGAGGGACAGCCAACTTCTATGGCTACACCTTC. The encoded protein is CASSEGGTANFYGYTF.

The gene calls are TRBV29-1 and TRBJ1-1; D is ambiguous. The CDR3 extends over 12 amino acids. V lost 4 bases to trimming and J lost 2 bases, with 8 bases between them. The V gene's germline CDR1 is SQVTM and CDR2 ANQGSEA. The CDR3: CSVVQVNTEAFF. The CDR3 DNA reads TGCAGCGTTGTCCAGGTAAACACTGAAGCTTTCTTT.

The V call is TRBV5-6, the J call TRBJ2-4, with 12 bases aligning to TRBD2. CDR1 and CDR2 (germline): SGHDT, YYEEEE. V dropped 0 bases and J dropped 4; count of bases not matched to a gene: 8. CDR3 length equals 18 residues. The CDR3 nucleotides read TGTGCCAGCAGCTTGGAGGAGGGACTAGCGGGTAGAAAAAACATTCAGTACTTC. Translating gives CASSLEEGLAGRKNIQYF.

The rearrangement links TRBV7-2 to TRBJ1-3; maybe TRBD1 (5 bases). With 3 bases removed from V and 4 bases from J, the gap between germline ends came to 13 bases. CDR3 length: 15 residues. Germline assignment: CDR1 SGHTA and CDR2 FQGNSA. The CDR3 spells CASSFAGAGGNTIYF. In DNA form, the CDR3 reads TGTGCCAGCAGCTTCGCTGGGGCTGGGGGAAACACCATATATTTT.

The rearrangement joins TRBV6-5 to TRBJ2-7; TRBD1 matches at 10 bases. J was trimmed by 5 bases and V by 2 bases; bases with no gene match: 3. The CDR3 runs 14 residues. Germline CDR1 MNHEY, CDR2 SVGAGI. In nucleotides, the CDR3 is TGTGCCAGCAGTTACGGGACAGGGGCAAACGAGCAGTACTTC. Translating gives CASSYGTGANEQYF.

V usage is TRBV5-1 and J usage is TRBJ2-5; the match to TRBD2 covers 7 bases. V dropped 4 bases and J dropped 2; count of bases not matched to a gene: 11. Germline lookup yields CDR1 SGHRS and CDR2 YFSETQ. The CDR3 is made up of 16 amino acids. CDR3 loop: CASSLVASGGQETQYF. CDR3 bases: TGCGCCAGCAGCCTAGTGGCATCCGGGGGGCAAGAGACCCAGTACTTC.

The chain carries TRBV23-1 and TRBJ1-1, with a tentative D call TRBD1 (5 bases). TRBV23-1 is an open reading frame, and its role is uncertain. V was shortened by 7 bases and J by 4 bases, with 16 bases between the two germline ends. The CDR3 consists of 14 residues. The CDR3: CASIESRVSTEAFF. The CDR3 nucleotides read TGCGCCAGCATCGAAAGCAGGGTGTCCACTGAAGCTTTCTTT.

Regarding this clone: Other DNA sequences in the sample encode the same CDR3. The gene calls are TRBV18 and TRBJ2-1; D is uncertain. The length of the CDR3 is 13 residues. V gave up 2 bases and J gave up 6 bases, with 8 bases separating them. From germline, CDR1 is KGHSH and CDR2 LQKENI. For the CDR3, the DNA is TGTGCCAGCTCACCAATTGCCGGCAATGAGCAGTTCTTC. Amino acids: CASSPIAGNEQFF.

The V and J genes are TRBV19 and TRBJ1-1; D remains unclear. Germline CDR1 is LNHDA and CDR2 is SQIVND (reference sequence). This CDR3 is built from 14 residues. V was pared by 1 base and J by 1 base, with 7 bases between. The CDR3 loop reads CASSIGAGNTEAFF. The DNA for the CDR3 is TGTGCCAGTAGTATAGGTGCCGGGAACACTGAAGCTTTCTTT. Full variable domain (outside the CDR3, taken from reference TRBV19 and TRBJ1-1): DGGITQSPKYLFRKEGQNVTLSCEQNLNHDAMYWYRQDPGQGLRLIYYSQIVNDFQKGDIAEGYSVSREKKESFPLTVTSAQKNPTAFYLCASSIGAGNTEAFFGQGTRLTVV.

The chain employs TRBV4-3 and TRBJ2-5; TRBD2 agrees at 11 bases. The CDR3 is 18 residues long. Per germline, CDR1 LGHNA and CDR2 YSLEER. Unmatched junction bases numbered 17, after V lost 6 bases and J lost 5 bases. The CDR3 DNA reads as TGCGCCAGCAGTCTCGGGACTAGCGGCCGTCGGGTGTTGGAGACCCAGTACTTC. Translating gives CASSLGTSGRRVLETQYF.

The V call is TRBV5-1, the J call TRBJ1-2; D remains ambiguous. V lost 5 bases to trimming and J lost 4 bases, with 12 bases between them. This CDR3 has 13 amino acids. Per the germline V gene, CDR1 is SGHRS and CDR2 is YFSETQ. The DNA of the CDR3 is TGCGCCAGCAGTCAGCGGACTGCCTATGGCTACACCTTC. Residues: CASSQRTAYGYTF.

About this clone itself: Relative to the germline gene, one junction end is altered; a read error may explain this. This CDR3 reads CASSFAMNPEAFF. The CDR3 DNA reads TGTGCCAGCAGCTTCGCTATGAACCCTGAAGCTTTCTTT. The chain combines TRBV5-4 with TRBJ1-1; no firm D call. This CDR3 comprises 13 residues. Germline values: CDR1 SGHNT, CDR2 YYREEE (reference sequence).

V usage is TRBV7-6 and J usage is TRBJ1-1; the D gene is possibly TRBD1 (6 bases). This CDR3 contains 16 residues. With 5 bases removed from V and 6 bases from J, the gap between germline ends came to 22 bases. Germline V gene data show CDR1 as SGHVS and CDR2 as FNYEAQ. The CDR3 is CASSGGAIGRGSEAFF. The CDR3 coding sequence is TGTGCCAGCAGCGGGGGGGCTATTGGCAGGGGCTCTGAAGCTTTCTTT. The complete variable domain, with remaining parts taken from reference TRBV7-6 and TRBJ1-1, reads GAGVSQSPRYKVTKRGQDVALRCDPISGHVSLYWYRQALGQGPEFLTYFNYEAQQDKSGLPNDRFSAERPEGSISTLTIQRTEQRDSAMYRCASSGGAIGRGSEAFFGQGTRLTVV.

CDR3 nucleotides: TGCAGCGTTTCACAGCTGAACACTGAAGCTTTCTTT. Translating it yields CSVSQLNTEAFF. J is TRBJ1-1 and V is TRBV29-1; D not resolved. CDR1 is SQVTM, CDR2 ANQGSEA, per germline. CDR3 length equals 12 residues. V was shortened by 5 bases and J by 0 bases, with 7 bases between the two germline ends.